The source of this T cell receptor (beta chain) is a study of prognosis after radiotherapy for stage I lung cancer. Study-wide results and limits: Tumor specificity of the expanded TCR clones was not determined. Where distant metastases developed, patients had lower Shannon entropy after stereotactic body radiation therapy.

This CDR3 region has 13 residues. Germline CDR1 DFQATT, CDR2 SNEGSKA (reference sequence). V shed 3 bases, J shed 4 bases, and the junction held 3 bases outside the gene matches. By two-round multiplex PCR, the TCR beta CDR3 was amplified from genomic DNA. The first PCR round targeted every TRBV and TRBJ gene with specific primers. PCR's second round employed universal primers. TCRdb itself ran the multiplex PCR reads through MiXCR, one entry per CDR3 protein. The repertoire holds more than 12,000 distinct CDR3 sequences, about 37% seen once, with about 40% in the top ten. At least ten counts were recorded for this clonotype. As yet, its antigen is unknown.

This specimen consisted of PBMCs, obtained before or after stereotactic body radiation therapy (not recorded which). The V gene is TRBV20-1, the J gene TRBJ2-7; 10 nucleotides match TRBD1. The source is a donor aged 50 or older with non-small cell lung cancer. CDR3 in DNA: TGCAGTGCTAGCCGGGACAGGGGTTACGAGCAGTACTTC. It translates to CSASRDRGYEQYF.